The 26 T cell receptor beta chains below were found in one sample sequenced in a study of cytomegalovirus exposure and HLA in healthy donors. Primers included in the PCR were 60 Vbeta and 13 Jbeta primers. Sequencing used immunoSEQ multiplex PCR; TCRdb keeps in-frame clones, though not all of them. The table has about 130,000 clones, roughly 10% seen once. The specimen sequenced was PBMCs. The receptors derive from a woman younger than 35 in good health and CMV-seropositive.

This clone occurred a few times. CDR3 residues: CSAGVNTEAFF. The CDR3 DNA sequence: TGCAGTGCAGGGGTGAACACTGAAGCTTTCTTT. This sequence joins TRBV20-1 and TRBJ1-1; TRBD1 is a possible D gene (5 bases). Germline CDR1 DFQATT, CDR2 SNEGSKA (reference sequence). V lost 6 bases to trimming and J lost 0 bases, with 5 bases between them. The CDR3 runs 11 residues.

The chain joins TRBV27 to TRBJ2-1; D gene unclear. The CDR3 extends over 14 amino acids. V gave up 0 bases and J gave up 7 bases, with 10 bases separating them. Germline CDR1 is MNHEY and CDR2 is SMNVEV (reference sequence). The CDR3 DNA sequence: TGTGCCAGCAGTTTATCGCTACGAGCGAATGAGCAGTTCTTC. Protein sequence: CASSLSLRANEQFF.

Many counts were recorded for this clone. The V gene is TRBV7-2, the J gene TRBJ2-1; 11 positions match TRBD2. CDR1 is SGHTA and CDR2 is FQGNSA in the germline V gene. Trimming cost V 0 bases and J 7 bases; bases outside gene matches: 5. The CDR3 is 16 residues long. The CDR3 DNA is TGTGCCAGCAGCTTAGCACTAGCGGGAGTTTGGAATGAGCAGTTCTTC. Protein product: CASSLALAGVWNEQFF.

The chain has TRBV19 and TRBJ1-3; weak D call: TRBD1 (5 bases). V dropped 5 bases and J dropped 0 bases, with 14 bases sitting between them. This CDR3 has 16 amino acids. Germline V lookup: CDR1 LNHDA, CDR2 SQIVND (reference sequence). The DNA for the CDR3 is TGTGCCAGTAGTCTGTCGGGGGGTTACTCTGGAAACACCATATATTTT. Translation gives CASSLSGGYSGNTIYF.

This clone has more than one count but fewer than ten. CDR3 sequence: CASSAGERNTGELFF. The CDR3 DNA sequence: TGTGCCAGCAGCGCGGGAGAGAGGAACACCGGGGAGCTGTTTTTT. The rearrangement joins TRBV28 to TRBJ2-2; 7 nucleotides agree with TRBD2. Germline-derived CDR1 and CDR2 are MDHEN and SYDVKM. The length of the CDR3 is 15 residues. V lost 6 bases, J lost 1 base, and 5 bases stayed unmatched.

In its sample, this clone was seen a few times. CDR3 DNA: TGCGCCAGCAGCCAAGATCCAGGGACAGGGGCGTCCGAGCAGTACTTC. It specifies CASSQDPGTGASEQYF. The chain combines TRBV4-1 with TRBJ2-7; 10 bases map to TRBD1. The CDR3 loop spans 16 amino acids. Looked up from germline, CDR1 is MGHRA and CDR2 is YSYEKL. J gave up 6 bases and V 0 bases, and 8 bases lay outside the gene matches.

The chain has TRBV5-5 and TRBJ2-5, with D tentatively TRBD1 (5 bases). CDR1 is SGHKS and CDR2 is YYEKEE in the germline V gene (reference sequence). V gave up 4 bases and J gave up 5 bases, with 12 bases separating them. There are 13 residues in the CDR3. This CDR3 is CASSPDISETQYF. In DNA form, the CDR3 reads TGTGCCAGCAGCCCGGACATCTCCGAGACCCAGTACTTC.

This chain links TRBV7-2 with TRBJ2-3; 8 bases agree with TRBD2. Trimming cost V 4 bases and J 8 bases; bases outside gene matches: 20. This CDR3 is 18 amino acids long. Germline-derived CDR1 and CDR2 are SGHTA and FQGNSA. CDR3 coding DNA: TGTGCCAGCAGCTCCCGGGGGGGGGCGGAGCCCCCCCAGGGTACGCAGTATTTT. Protein product: CASSSRGGAEPPQGTQYF.

The chain carries TRBV29-1 and TRBJ1-3; a possible D gene is TRBD1 (6 bases). Trimming removed 7 bases at V and 4 bases at J, with 11 bases between. This CDR3 comprises 12 residues. Germline loops: CDR1 SQVTM, CDR2 ANQGSEA. In nucleotides, the CDR3 is TGCAGCGCCCAGGGGAACGGAAACACCATATATTTT. As protein: CSAQGNGNTIYF.

This clone was counted between two and nine times. V gene TRBV5-1 combines with J gene TRBJ1-1; TRBD1 matches at 8 bases. Unmatched junction bases numbered 6, after V lost 4 bases and J lost 1 base. Germline V gene data show CDR1 as SGHRS and CDR2 as YFSETQ. The CDR3 length is 15 residues. The CDR3 loop reads CASSSSGTGNTEAFF. The CDR3 DNA reads TGCGCCAGCAGCAGCTCCGGGACAGGGAACACTGAAGCTTTCTTT.

This clone has more than one count but fewer than ten. The chain joins TRBV30 to TRBJ2-7; TRBD2 matches 9 bases. Germline loops: CDR1 GTSNPN, CDR2 SVGIG (reference sequence). There are 14 residues in the CDR3. After removal of 2 bases from V and 0 bases from J, the junction contained 2 bases not matched to a gene. This CDR3 is CAWSSGRSSYEQYF. DNA of the CDR3: TGTGCCTGGAGTAGCGGGAGGAGCTCCTACGAGCAGTACTTC. The whole variable domain, filled in from reference TRBV30 and TRBJ2-7, reads SQTIHQWPATLVQPVGSPLSLECTVEGTSNPNLYWYRQAAGRGLQLLFYSVGIGQISSEVPQNLSASRPQDRQFILSSKKLLLSDSGFYLCAWSSGRSSYEQYFGPGTRLTVT.

The sample holds a few counts of this clone. The chain uses TRBV30 and TRBJ2-2, with 8 bases identical to TRBD1. V was clipped by 4 bases and J by 6 bases; unmatched bases: 10. Germline V CDR1 and CDR2: GTSNPN, SVGIG (reference sequence). This CDR3 has 15 amino acids. The CDR3 region has the DNA TGTGCCTGGATGGGTAACAGGGGGATGGCCGGGGAGCTGTTTTTT. Translation gives CAWMGNRGMAGELFF.

Only a few counts were recorded for this clone. The chain uses TRBV4-1 and TRBJ1-2, with D possibly matching TRBD1 (5 bases). With 2 bases removed from V and 0 bases from J, the gap between germline ends came to 16 bases. Germline-derived CDR1 and CDR2 are MGHRA and YSYEKL. This CDR3 has 17 amino acids. CDR3 coding DNA: TGCGCCAGCAGCCAATCGGAATTGGGGGGGGCTAACTATGGCTACACCTTC. Translated: CASSQSELGGANYGYTF.

The chain links TRBV5-4 to TRBJ1-1; 11 bases match TRBD1. V lost 0 bases to trimming and J lost 0 bases; unmatched junction nucleotides: 4. The CDR3 is 17 amino acids. Germline assignment: CDR1 SGHNT and CDR2 YYREEE (reference sequence). The CDR3 bases are TGTGCCAGCAGCTTGGTGGGACAGGGGGGAGTGAACACTGAAGCTTTCTTT. Its translation is CASSLVGQGGVNTEAFF.

About this clone: Mismatch with germline at one junction end may stem from a read error. V and J are TRBV19 and TRBJ1-2; D is perhaps TRBD1 (5 bases). This CDR3 region has 12 residues. The germline V gene has CDR1 LNHDA and CDR2 SQIVND (reference sequence). The CDR3 is CASSIVGRGYIF. CDR3 coding DNA: TGTGCCAGTAGTATAGTGGGTAGGGGCTACATCTTC.

The chain employs TRBV5-1 and TRBJ2-3, with unresolved D. Germline loops: CDR1 SGHRS, CDR2 YFSETQ. Deletions cut 6 bases from V and 5 bases from J, with 16 bases between. The CDR3 length is 14 residues. The CDR3 is CASTLGQQEDTQYF. The CDR3 DNA reads as TGCGCCAGCACCCTGGGCCAACAAGAAGATACGCAGTATTTT.

This chain connects TRBV28 to TRBJ2-1; the D gene is possibly TRBD1 (6 bases). CDR1 and CDR2 (germline): MDHEN, SYDVKM. The V gene lost 8 bases and the J gene lost 6 bases, with 20 bases spanning the gap. CDR3 length equals 15 residues. CDR3 in amino acids: CASRGFMVQGNEQFF. The CDR3 region has the DNA TGTGCCAGCCGAGGCTTCATGGTACAGGGCAATGAGCAGTTCTTC.

This clone has a handful of counts. V is TRBV7-9 and J is TRBJ2-3; TRBD2 is a possible D gene (5 bases). The germline CDR1 and CDR2 sequences are SEHNR and FQNEAQ (reference sequence). The CDR3 consists of 14 residues. V lost 5 bases, J lost 8 bases, and 17 bases lay in between. CDR3 amino acids: CASSGTDSSLTQYF. The DNA of the CDR3 is TGTGCCAGCAGCGGAACGGACTCAAGCCTTACGCAGTATTTT.

The rearrangement links TRBV27 to TRBJ1-2, with a possible D match to TRBD1 (6 bases). The V end was cut by 4 bases, the J end by 3 bases, with 9 bases between. The CDR3 loop spans 13 amino acids. Germline V gene sequence: CDR1 MNHEY, CDR2 SMNVEV (reference sequence). For the CDR3, the DNA is TGTGCCAGCAGTTCGACAGGAGACTATGGCTACACCTTC. The encoded protein is CASSSTGDYGYTF.

A few counts support this clone. The rearrangement joins TRBV7-2 to TRBJ1-6, with D unclear. Between the trimmed V and J ends, which lost 2 bases and 5 bases, there was a span of 10 bases. This CDR3 has 15 residues. The germline CDR1 and CDR2 sequences are SGHTA and FQGNSA. The CDR3 region has the DNA TGTGCCAGCAGCTTAAATTGGGCCAATAATTCACCCCTCCACTTT. This sequence encodes CASSLNWANNSPLHF.

This clone was recorded a few times. This chain joins TRBV6-1 and TRBJ2-1, with 14 bases fitting TRBD2. CDR3 length: 15 residues. Germline V lookup: CDR1 MNHNS, CDR2 SASEGT. V dropped 5 bases and J dropped 6; count of bases not matched to a gene: 3. CDR3 loop: CASSRGLAGGNEQFF. The CDR3 DNA follows: TGTGCCAGCAGTCGAGGACTAGCGGGAGGCAATGAGCAGTTCTTC.

This clone has only a few counts. V and J are TRBV6-5 and TRBJ1-1; 9 bases fit TRBD1. Trimming at V came to 0 bases and at J to 6 bases, leaving 2 bases not matched to a gene. Germline values: CDR1 MNHEY, CDR2 SVGAGI. The CDR3 consists of 14 residues. DNA of the CDR3: TGTGCCAGCAGTTACTCGGGGACAGGGTCTGAAGCTTTCTTT. The encoded protein is CASSYSGTGSEAFF.

This clone has just a few counts. This specimen includes other DNA sequences encoding the same CDR3. The chain couples TRBV6-6 to TRBJ1-3; TRBD1 is a possible D gene (5 bases). The length of the CDR3 is 14 residues. Trimming left V 6 bases short and J 2 bases short, with 11 bases between. Germline V gene sequence: CDR1 MNHNY, CDR2 SVGAGI (reference sequence). The CDR3 coding sequence is TGTGCCAGCAGCCCAGGGTTAGCTGGAAACACCATATATTTT. Amino acid sequence: CASSPGLAGNTIYF.

This clone was seen a handful of times. The V and J genes are TRBV27 and TRBJ2-5; no firm D call. The germline V gene encodes CDR1 MNHEY and CDR2 SMNVEV (reference sequence). The V and J ends lost 7 bases and 4 bases respectively, with 13 bases between them. This CDR3 is 13 amino acids long. CDR3: CASNRPSGETQYF. The CDR3 nucleotides read TGTGCCAGCAACCGACCTTCGGGAGAGACCCAGTACTTC.

The rearrangement uses TRBV6-1 and TRBJ1-1; TRBD1 matches at 8 bases. The trim removed 5 bases at V and 7 bases at J, leaving 3 bases unmatched. CDR3 length equals 12 residues. Per the germline V gene, CDR1 is MNHNS and CDR2 is SASEGT. The CDR3: CASSRTGIEAFF. The CDR3, as DNA: TGTGCCAGCAGTAGGACAGGGATTGAAGCTTTCTTT.

The J gene is TRBJ2-1, the V gene TRBV5-1, with 10 bases aligning to TRBD2. Trimming at V came to 5 bases and at J to 6 bases, leaving 5 bases not matched to a gene. The germline V gene has CDR1 SGHRS and CDR2 YFSETQ. This CDR3 comprises 14 residues. CDR3 residues: CASSKLAGTNEQFF. The CDR3 DNA reads TGCGCCAGCAGTAAACTAGCGGGAACCAATGAGCAGTTCTTC.